The 3 T cell receptor beta chains presented below share a single source sample, sequenced in a study of blood T cell repertoires in COVID-19. TCRdb keeps only in-frame clones here, not all; method: immunoSEQ multiplex PCR. This table holds 70,000 to 90,000 clones, around 88% found once. Specimen: PBMCs or T cells enriched from blood (not recorded which). The receptors shown here come from a woman aged 45-59 years with acute COVID-19.

In its sample, this clone was seen once. No conserved phenylalanine or tryptophan is present at the end of the CDR3, so a read error is the likely explanation. The DNA is omitted, as the CDR3 cannot be located on it reliably, and the CDR3 follows TCRdb's listing. This chain connects TRBV6-5 to TRBJ2-7; the table's D call of TRBD1 was not tested on the DNA. The CDR3 contains 14 residues when both ends are counted. The germline V gene has CDR1 MNHEY and CDR2 SVGAGI. The CDR3 region is CASNPGDAADRLNL.

The V call is TRBV29-1, the J call TRBJ1-1; no firm D call. The V gene lost 4 bases and the J gene lost 1 base, with 7 bases spanning the gap. This CDR3 contains 12 residues. Germline CDR1 SQVTM, CDR2 ANQGSEA. Here the CDR3 reads CSVGRQNTEAFF. CDR3 DNA: TGCAGCGTTGGCCGACAGAACACTGAAGCTTTCTTT.

This rearrangement joins TRBV6-2 or TRBV6-3 to TRBJ2-2, with TRBD2 as a possible D gene (5 bases). Per germline, CDR1 MNHEY and CDR2 SVGEGT. V gave up 2 bases and J gave up 0 bases, with 7 bases separating them. The CDR3 is made up of 15 amino acids. CDR3 bases: TGTGCCAGCAGTTACGACTATCCGAACACCGGGGAGCTGTTTTTT. This encodes CASSYDYPNTGELFF.